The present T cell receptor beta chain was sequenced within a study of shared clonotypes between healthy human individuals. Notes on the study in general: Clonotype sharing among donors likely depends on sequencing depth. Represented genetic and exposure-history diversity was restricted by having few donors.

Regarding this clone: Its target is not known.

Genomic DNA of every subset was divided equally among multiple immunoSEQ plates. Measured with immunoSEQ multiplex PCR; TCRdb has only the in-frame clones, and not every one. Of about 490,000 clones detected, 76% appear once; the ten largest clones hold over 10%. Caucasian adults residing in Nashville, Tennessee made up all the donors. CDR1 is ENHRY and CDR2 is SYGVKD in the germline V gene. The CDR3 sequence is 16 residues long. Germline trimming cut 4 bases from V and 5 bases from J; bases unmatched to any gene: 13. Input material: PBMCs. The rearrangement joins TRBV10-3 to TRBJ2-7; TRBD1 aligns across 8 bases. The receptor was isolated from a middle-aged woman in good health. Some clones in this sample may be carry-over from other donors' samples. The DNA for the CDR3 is TGTGCCATCAGTGGAGTTGTTGGGCAGGGGGCCGACGAGCAGTACTTC. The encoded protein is CAISGVVGQGADEQYF.